What follows are 14 T cell receptor beta chains derived from one specimen sequenced in a study of T-cell memory formation after mild COVID-19. TCRdb reanalysed the 5' RACE reads using MiXCR and keeps one entry per CDR3 protein. Among a few hundred thousand distinct CDR3 sequences listed, around 21% were seen once. The specimen sequenced was PBMCs or a T cell subset sorted from them (not recorded which). The origin of the receptors is an adult woman who had mild COVID-19 (a few samples of this study predate the infection). Cell type and time point are not known.

This clonotype came up many times. The rearrangement links TRBV6-6 to TRBJ2-3, with 8 bases lining up with TRBD2. The CDR3 loop spans 17 amino acids. The germline V gene encodes CDR1 MNHNY and CDR2 SVGAGI (reference sequence). J was trimmed by 4 bases and V by 1 base; bases with no gene match: 10. The CDR3 DNA follows: TGTGCCAGCAGTTACTTTACCGGGACTAGTGGCGCAGATACGCAGTATTTT. Amino acids: CASSYFTGTSGADTQYF.

Written as DNA, the CDR3 is TGTGCCAGCAACCTGTCCCCCGGAAGTTGGACCCAGCATTTT. It is translated as CASNLSPGSWTQHF. This chain uses TRBV6-6 with TRBJ1-5; D is ambiguous. V was pared by 7 bases and J by 11 bases, with 21 bases between. This CDR3 is built from 14 residues. Germline CDR1 reads MNHNY; CDR2 reads SVGAGI (reference sequence).

This clonotype was seen at least ten times. This rearrangement joins TRBV12-3 or TRBV12-4 to TRBJ2-5, with D maybe TRBD2 (6 bases). Trimming removed 8 bases from V and 0 bases from J, with 10 bases in between. CDR3 length: 13 amino acids. The DNA of the CDR3 is TGTGCCAGCGTTCGGGGGTACCAAGAGACCCAGTACTTC. The encoded protein is CASVRGYQETQYF.

J is TRBJ1-5 and V is TRBV2; D ambiguous. The V gene's germline CDR1 is SNHLY and CDR2 FYNNEI. CDR3 length: 12 amino acids. Trimming pared 3 bases from V and 9 bases from J, leaving 9 bases between. The CDR3 is CASSETRRPQHF. The CDR3 bases are TGTGCCAGCAGTGAGACAAGGCGGCCCCAGCATTTT.

This clonotype was counted many times. V and J are TRBV5-1 and TRBJ2-6; 9 bases fit TRBD1. Losses at the gene ends were 1 base for V and 4 bases for J; bases not matched to a gene: 6. In germline, CDR1 is SGHRS, CDR2 YFSETQ. CDR3 size: 17 residues. The CDR3 region is CASSLTGQGTGANVLTF. CDR3 nucleotides: TGCGCCAGCAGCTTGACCGGACAGGGGACCGGGGCCAACGTCCTGACTTTC.

This clonotype was found a few times. This chain joins TRBV7-9 and TRBJ2-2, with 11 bases lining up with TRBD2. Trimming at V came to 3 bases and at J to 7 bases, leaving 7 bases not matched to a gene. The CDR3 covers 16 residues. CDR1 is SEHNR, CDR2 FQNEAQ, per germline (reference sequence). The CDR3 nucleotides read TGTGCCAGCAGCTTCTTCTTGGGACTAGCGGACGGGGAGCTGTTTTTT. Translating it yields CASSFFLGLADGELFF.

V usage is TRBV5-4 and J usage is TRBJ2-2, with D perhaps matching TRBD2 (5 bases). Trimming pared 4 bases from V and 4 bases from J, leaving 17 bases between. The V gene's germline CDR1 is SGHNT and CDR2 YYREEE (reference sequence). The CDR3 covers 16 residues. The CDR3 DNA is TGTGCCAGCAGCGAGGACTCGAATAGACCCACCGGGGAGCTGTTTTTT. Translation gives CASSEDSNRPTGELFF.

The chain carries TRBV5-1 and TRBJ1-3, with no clear D. CDR1 and CDR2 (germline): SGHRS, YFSETQ. Trimming stripped 4 bases from V and 4 bases from J, with 12 bases between. This CDR3 is built from 14 residues. The CDR3 spells CASSEAGLGNTIYF. CDR3 bases: TGCGCCAGCAGCGAAGCGGGATTGGGAAACACCATATATTTT.

The chain carries TRBV7-6 and TRBJ1-4; 8 nucleotides match TRBD1. The CDR3 has 14 amino acids. The V segment lost 6 bases and the J segment 7 bases; nucleotides outside the gene matches: 7. Germline V gives CDR1 SGHVS, CDR2 FNYEAQ. The CDR3 sequence is CASSQDRESEKLFF. Written as DNA, the CDR3 is TGTGCCAGCAGTCAGGACAGGGAGAGTGAAAAACTGTTTTTT.

J is TRBJ1-2 and V is TRBV29-1, with TRBD1 matching 7 bases. The germline gives CDR1 SQVTM, CDR2 ANQGSEA. The CDR3 consists of 16 residues. With 1 base clipped from V and 0 bases from J, the junction kept 8 bases outside the gene matches. The CDR3 nucleotides are TGCAGCGTTGAAGTCCGGACAGGTGGGTCTAACTATGGCTACACCTTC. As protein: CSVEVRTGGSNYGYTF.

This clonotype appeared many times. The chain is built from TRBV5-1 and TRBJ1-6; 11 bases map to TRBD1. CDR3 length equals 15 residues. From germline, CDR1 is SGHRS and CDR2 YFSETQ. With V trimmed by 5 bases and J by 10 bases, 8 bases remained unmatched. The CDR3 protein is CASSQKGQGGSPLHF. The DNA of the CDR3 is TGCGCCAGCAGTCAAAAGGGACAGGGGGGATCACCCCTCCACTTT.

The J gene is TRBJ1-2, the V gene TRBV7-8; D not certain. With 5 bases removed from V and 2 bases from J, the gap between germline ends came to 18 bases. CDR3 length equals 16 residues. Germline V gene lookup returns CDR1 SGHVS and CDR2 FQNEAQ. CDR3 DNA sequence: TGTGCCAGCAGCGTAATTTCCGGCATCTTGAACTATGGCTACACCTTC. It yields the protein CASSVISGILNYGYTF.

This chain connects TRBV24-1 to TRBJ1-1, with D hard to call. Trimming removed 5 bases at V and 1 base at J, with 7 bases between. CDR3 length: 13 residues. In germline, CDR1 is KGHDR, CDR2 SFDVKD. Here the CDR3 reads CATSAQPNTEAFF. The CDR3 DNA is TGTGCCACCAGTGCACAACCGAACACTGAAGCTTTCTTT.

There are many counts of this clonotype. J is TRBJ2-7 and V is TRBV5-1; 9 nucleotides agree with TRBD2. CDR1 SGHRS and CDR2 YFSETQ come from the germline V gene. This CDR3 has 17 amino acids. V shed 3 bases, J shed 5 bases, and the junction held 15 bases outside the gene matches. This CDR3 is CASSSFVAGGPSNEQYF. CDR3 coding DNA: TGCGCCAGCAGCTCCTTCGTCGCGGGAGGGCCTTCGAACGAGCAGTACTTC.